These 4 T cell receptor beta chains were all obtained from the same sample, sequenced in a study of blood T cell repertoires in COVID-19. The table came from immunoSEQ multiplex PCR; TCRdb's copy has only in-frame clones and leaves some out. This sample has about 180,000 clones, with 87% found just once. Sequenced: peripheral blood. The receptors come from an older woman with COVID-19, enrolled during active disease.

This rearrangement joins TRBV14 to TRBJ1-6; a weak D match, TRBD1 (6 bases). The ends were cut back, 4 bases at V and 9 bases at J, with 16 bases in the middle. Germline CDR1 is SGHDN and CDR2 is FVKESK. The CDR3 consists of 15 residues. The CDR3 here is CASSPLGGGRSPLHF. The DNA for the CDR3 is TGTGCCAGCAGCCCCCTGGGGGGGGGCCGTTCACCCCTCCACTTT.

V is TRBV3-1 (or the pseudogene TRBV3-2) and J is TRBJ2-7; D possibly corresponds to TRBD1 (7 bases). The germline gives CDR1 LGHDT, CDR2 YNNKEL (reference sequence). The V and J ends lost 5 bases and 0 bases respectively, with 11 bases between them. The CDR3 extends over 14 amino acids. The CDR3 loop reads CASSARGASYEQYF. The CDR3 DNA sequence: TGTGCCAGCAGCGCCAGGGGGGCCTCCTACGAGCAGTACTTC.

The chain carries TRBV28 and TRBJ1-5; D gene unclear. The CDR3 contains 14 residues. The germline CDR1 and CDR2 sequences are MDHEN and SYDVKM. The germline V and J ends were trimmed by 6 bases and 6 bases, with 15 bases remaining between them. The CDR3 protein is CASRPGLTGQPQHF. The CDR3 DNA sequence: TGTGCCAGCAGACCAGGACTGACGGGTCAGCCCCAGCATTTT.

J is TRBJ2-7 and V is TRBV28; 10 bases fit TRBD2. The germline V gene has CDR1 MDHEN and CDR2 SYDVKM. J was trimmed by 2 bases and V by 7 bases; bases with no gene match: 8. The CDR3 totals 15 residues. The chain's CDR3 is CASTQGLAGAYEQYF. The CDR3 bases are TGTGCCAGCACCCAGGGGCTAGCGGGAGCCTACGAGCAGTACTTC.